The 23 T cell receptor beta chains below were found in one sample sequenced in a study of T-cell reconstitution after alpha-beta-depleted transplantation in children. For TCRbeta, the library was prepared with unique molecular identifiers. TCRdb used MiXCR to reprocess the PCR reads, holding one entry per CDR3 protein. The sample contains 300,000 to 400,000 distinct CDR3 sequences, 20% to 30% of which appear only once. Sample: PBMCs, mostly from graft donor cells, taken 180 days after TCRalphabeta/CD19-depleted stem cell transplant. These receptors were collected from a male patient younger than 18 who had a stem cell transplant for acute lymphoblastic leukemia, so the T cells may come from the graft donor.

V gene TRBV18 combines with J gene TRBJ1-3, with D uncertain. The CDR3 spans 21 residues. V was clipped by 0 bases and J by 0 bases, with 24 bases between them. Germline V gene lookup returns CDR1 KGHSH and CDR2 LQKENI. The CDR3 DNA reads TGTGCCAGCTCACCACCGAGGCAGTTCCGTATACCTCCTTACTCTGGAAACACCATATATTTT. Translating gives CASSPPRQFRIPPYSGNTIYF.

The J gene is TRBJ2-5, the V gene TRBV5-1, with 14 bases lining up with TRBD2. The length of the CDR3 is 15 residues. Germline V gives CDR1 SGHRS, CDR2 YFSETQ. V dropped 4 bases and J dropped 3; count of bases not matched to a gene: 2. CDR3 sequence reads: CASSRLAGGKETQYF. CDR3 DNA: TGCGCCAGCAGCCGACTAGCGGGAGGGAAAGAGACCCAGTACTTC.

The chain couples TRBV5-1 to TRBJ2-3, with 7 bases identical to TRBD1. CDR1 and CDR2 (germline): SGHRS, YFSETQ. The junction had 5 bases not matched to a gene; V was cut back by 0 bases and J by 1 base. This CDR3 has 16 residues. CDR3 sequence reads: CASSLVSGTGTDTQYF. The CDR3 nucleotides read TGCGCCAGCAGCTTGGTATCCGGGACAGGCACAGATACGCAGTATTTT.

The table lists this clonotype with a few counts. The chain employs TRBV6-5 and TRBJ2-5; D perhaps matches TRBD2 (5 bases). The V gene lost 4 bases and the J gene lost 2 bases, with 14 bases spanning the gap. The CDR3 is 15 amino acids. Germline lookup yields CDR1 MNHEY and CDR2 SVGAGI. CDR3 DNA sequence: TGTGCCAGCAGTTCCACCAGCGGCCCACAAGAGACCCAGTACTTC. As protein: CASSSTSGPQETQYF.

The chain uses TRBV10-3 and TRBJ2-1; 12 bases are a match to TRBD2. The V gene end was trimmed by 10 bases and the J gene end by 7 bases; junction bases not matched to a gene: 8. This CDR3 region has 14 residues. Germline values: CDR1 ENHRY, CDR2 SYGVKD. The CDR3 DNA is TGTGCCACCTCGGGACTAGCGGGTTTAAATGAGCAGTTCTTC. As protein: CATSGLAGLNEQFF.

In this sample, this clonotype turned up a few times. V is TRBV7-9 and J is TRBJ2-3, with 8 bases identical to TRBD2. J lost 3 bases, V lost 1 base, and 3 bases had no gene match. Germline V CDR1 and CDR2: SEHNR, FQNEAQ (reference sequence). The CDR3 contains 15 residues. In nucleotides, the CDR3 is TGTGCCAGCAGCTTAGTGGCTAGCGGGACAGATACGCAGTATTTT. It codes for CASSLVASGTDTQYF.

This clonotype was detected many times. The CDR3 DNA follows: TGTGCCAGCAGCGGGACAGGGAGTGGTGGAAACACCATATATTTT. Protein sequence: CASSGTGSGGNTIYF. This sequence joins TRBV9 and TRBJ1-3; TRBD1 matches at 8 bases. This CDR3 region has 15 residues. The V gene's germline CDR1 is SGDLS and CDR2 YYNGEE. V lost 3 bases, J lost 3 bases, and 5 bases stayed unmatched. Complete variable domain (other parts from reference TRBV9 and TRBJ1-3): DSGVTQTPKHLITATGQRVTLRCSPRSGDLSVYWYQQSLDQGLQFLIQYYNGEERAKGNILERFSAQQFPDLHSELNLSSLELGDSALYFCASSGTGSGGNTIYFGEGSWLTVV.

The sample holds a few counts of this clonotype. This rearrangement joins TRBV7-8 to TRBJ1-2; 9 positions match TRBD1. Per the germline V gene, CDR1 is SGHVS and CDR2 is FQNEAQ. The CDR3 has 16 amino acids. The V and J ends lost 3 bases and 4 bases, in that order; junction bases with no gene match: 9. CDR3 bases: TGTGCCAGCAGCTTGAGACCGGGACAGGGCATCTATGGCTACACCTTC. It codes for CASSLRPGQGIYGYTF.

The chain uses TRBV4-2 and TRBJ2-2; 10 bases map to TRBD2. The V and J ends lost 4 bases and 5 bases, in that order; junction bases with no gene match: 10. Germline loops: CDR1 LGHNA, CDR2 YNFKEQ. The CDR3 extends over 17 amino acids. The CDR3 DNA follows: TGTGCCAGCAGCCGCGGGACTAGCGATATAATTACCGGGGAGCTGTTTTTT. Its translation is CASSRGTSDIITGELFF.

This clonotype has a handful of counts. The chain links TRBV18 to TRBJ2-3, with D unresolved. The CDR3 totals 13 residues. CDR1 and CDR2 (germline): KGHSH, LQKENI. Trimming cost V 3 bases and J 7 bases, with 11 bases left between them. CDR3 region: CASSPRLLNTQYF. The CDR3 bases are TGTGCCAGCTCACCGCGATTGCTCAATACGCAGTATTTT.

In this sample, this clonotype turned up a few times. The CDR3 reads CASSQQGVRNTEAFF. The CDR3 nucleotides are TGTGCCAGCTCACAACAGGGGGTCAGGAACACTGAAGCTTTCTTT. The chain combines TRBV18 with TRBJ1-1, with 8 bases matching TRBD1. CDR1 and CDR2 (germline): KGHSH, LQKENI. Trimming cost V 4 bases and J 1 base; bases outside gene matches: 5. This CDR3 is built from 15 residues.

The chain employs TRBV7-9 and TRBJ2-1; 14 nucleotides agree with TRBD2. The trim removed 5 bases at V and 7 bases at J, leaving 4 bases unmatched. Germline lookup yields CDR1 SEHNR and CDR2 FQNEAQ (reference sequence). CDR3 length: 15 amino acids. CDR3 DNA sequence: TGTGCCAGCAGCCGAGGACTAGCGGGAGGAAATGAGCAGTTCTTC. Translating gives CASSRGLAGGNEQFF.

J is TRBJ2-2 and V is TRBV7-9; D is unclear. Germline loops: CDR1 SEHNR, CDR2 FQNEAQ (reference sequence). V lost 5 bases to trimming and J lost 5 bases, with 9 bases between them. The CDR3 spans 13 residues. DNA for the CDR3: TGTGCCAGCAGCGGAATTATTACCGGGGAGCTGTTTTTT. Protein product: CASSGIITGELFF. Supplemented by reference TRBV7-9 and TRBJ2-2, the full variable domain reads DTGVSQNPRHKITKRGQNVTFRCDPISEHNRLYWYRQTLGQGPEFLTYFQNEAQLEKSRLLSDRFSAERPKGSFSTLEIQRTEQGDSAMYLCASSGIITGELFFGEGSRLTVL.

This clonotype was observed a handful of times. The V and J genes are TRBV5-1 and TRBJ2-7; 7 bases align to TRBD1. CDR3 size: 17 residues. The J segment lost 0 bases and the V segment lost 0 bases, leaving 9 bases of the junction unmatched. Germline loops: CDR1 SGHRS, CDR2 YFSETQ. The CDR3 coding sequence is TGCGCCAGCAGCTTGGTGGCCGGGACAGTCCGCTCCTACGAGCAGTACTTC. This sequence encodes CASSLVAGTVRSYEQYF.

This clonotype was observed a handful of times. The chain has TRBV20-1 and TRBJ1-4; possibly TRBD1 for D (5 bases). Trimming shortened V by 1 base and J by 11 bases, and 11 bases separated the two germline ends. CDR3 size: 12 residues. Per the germline V gene, CDR1 is DFQATT and CDR2 is SNEGSKA (reference sequence). The CDR3 DNA reads TGCAGTGCTAGAGGGTCCAAGGGGAAACTGTTTTTT. Protein: CSARGSKGKLFF.

This clonotype was seen a handful of times. The chain has TRBV7-7 and TRBJ2-7; D may correspond to TRBD1 or TRBD2 (5 bases each). With 1 base removed from V and 2 bases from J, the gap between germline ends came to 21 bases. There are 18 residues in the CDR3. CDR1 SSHAT and CDR2 FNYEAQ come from the germline V gene (reference sequence). For the CDR3, the DNA is TGTGCCAGCAGCTTAGTAATCTCCCGAGGGGTTTCTCCCTACGAGCAGTACTTC. It translates to CASSLVISRGVSPYEQYF.

The table lists this clonotype with a few counts. The rearrangement uses TRBV4-1 and TRBJ2-7; possibly TRBD1 for D (5 bases). Germline lookup yields CDR1 MGHRA and CDR2 YSYEKL. Trimming shortened V by 4 bases and J by 6 bases, and 10 bases separated the two germline ends. This CDR3 is 12 amino acids long. This chain's CDR3 is CASSLQEIEQYF. The DNA of the CDR3 is TGCGCCAGCAGCCTACAGGAGATCGAGCAGTACTTC.

This clonotype was seen a handful of times. The V call is TRBV10-3, the J call TRBJ1-5, with TRBD1 matching over 9 bases. This CDR3 spans 15 amino acids. V was clipped by 10 bases and J by 4 bases; unmatched bases: 11. Per the germline V gene, CDR1 is ENHRY and CDR2 is SYGVKD. The CDR3 region is CATKDRGRGNQPQHF. The DNA of the CDR3 is TGTGCCACAAAGGACAGGGGACGAGGGAATCAGCCCCAGCATTTT.

This clonotype has only a few counts. The chain has TRBV29-1 and TRBJ2-3, with 9 bases lining up with TRBD1. The germline V gene encodes CDR1 SQVTM and CDR2 ANQGSEA. The ends lost 7 bases at V and 5 bases at J; junction bases unmatched: 7. The CDR3 runs to 13 residues. The CDR3 bases are TGCAGCGCCTGGGACAGGGAGGGAGATACGCAGTATTTT. It is translated as CSAWDREGDTQYF.

The V call is TRBV24-1, the J call TRBJ2-5, with D unresolved. From germline, CDR1 is KGHDR and CDR2 SFDVKD. V was clipped by 9 bases and J by 3 bases, with 13 bases between them. The length of the CDR3 is 13 residues. The CDR3 DNA sequence: TGTGCCACCTCTTGGGGTTCTAAAGAGACCCAGTACTTC. Amino acid sequence: CATSWGSKETQYF.

This chain links TRBV27 with TRBJ2-7, with 9 bases matching TRBD1. The CDR3 loop spans 16 amino acids. The junction had 7 bases not matched to a gene; V was cut back by 1 base and J by 3 bases. In germline, CDR1 is MNHEY, CDR2 SMNVEV (reference sequence). The CDR3 here is CASSLFMGQGSYEQYF. CDR3 bases: TGTGCCAGCAGTTTATTTATGGGACAGGGAAGCTACGAGCAGTACTTC.

This clonotype was seen a handful of times. The chain links TRBV5-6 to TRBJ2-5; the match to TRBD1 covers 7 bases. Trimming took 0 bases from V and 5 from J; bases not matched to a gene: 1. The germline V gene has CDR1 SGHDT and CDR2 YYEEEE. CDR3 length: 13 residues. CDR3 amino acids: CASSLVQGETQYF. DNA of the CDR3: TGTGCCAGCAGCTTGGTACAGGGGGAGACCCAGTACTTC.

This clonotype was counted a few times. This chain joins TRBV5-1 and TRBJ1-2; weak D call: TRBD1 (6 bases). Germline V gene lookup returns CDR1 SGHRS and CDR2 YFSETQ. Trimming stripped 0 bases from V and 5 bases from J, with 14 bases between. CDR3 length: 15 amino acids. The CDR3 DNA sequence: TGCGCCAGCAGCTTGGCGGGGGGCTATATATATGGCTACACCTTC. This codes for CASSLAGGYIYGYTF.